The 29 T cell receptor beta chains below come from one sample, sequenced in a study of shared clonotypes between healthy human individuals. Repertoires were generated with immunoSEQ multiplex PCR, while TCRdb's copy carries only in-frame clones and drops some. The data contain roughly 700,000 clones, roughly 70% of them singletons. The material sequenced was memory CD4+ T cells sorted from blood. Subset given: CD45RA-negative fraction. These receptors came from a woman between 25 and 40 years old in good health.

This chain connects TRBV4-2 to TRBJ2-3; 10 bases are shared with TRBD2. The V gene end was trimmed by 4 bases and the J gene end by 3 bases; junction bases not matched to a gene: 10. The CDR3 length is 17 residues. Germline V gene data show CDR1 as LGHNA and CDR2 as YNFKEQ. CDR3 amino acids: CASSRPGGSGGTDTQYF. In nucleotides, the CDR3 is TGTGCCAGCAGCCGCCCGGGGGGTAGCGGGGGGACAGATACGCAGTATTTT.

This clone was observed a single time. The gene calls are TRBV28 and TRBJ1-1, with 8 bases aligning to TRBD1. Germline V lookup: CDR1 MDHEN, CDR2 SYDVKM. V lost 6 bases, J lost 10 bases, and 10 bases stayed unmatched. There are 13 residues in the CDR3. CDR3 amino acids: CASRTGQEVGAFF. For the CDR3, the DNA is TGTGCCAGCAGGACGGGACAGGAAGTCGGAGCTTTCTTT.

A remark on this clone: At the DNA level, this CDR3 is encoded by other sequences in the same sample as well. This chain connects TRBV19 to TRBJ1-5; 7 bases are shared with TRBD1. Germline V gives CDR1 LNHDA, CDR2 SQIVND (reference sequence). V shed 4 bases and J 2 bases; nucleotides not matched to a gene: 2. The length of the CDR3 is 14 residues. This CDR3 is CASSTTGGNQPQHF. In DNA form, the CDR3 reads TGTGCCAGTAGTACTACAGGGGGCAATCAGCCCCAGCATTTT.

This rearrangement joins TRBV27 to TRBJ1-2; D is unresolved. The CDR3 consists of 14 residues. Germline V lookup: CDR1 MNHEY, CDR2 SMNVEV (reference sequence). The V end lost 6 bases, the J end lost 3 bases, and 14 bases lay between the germline ends. In nucleotides, the CDR3 is TGTGCCAGCAGCCTTGGGGTTGAGGACTATGGCTACACCTTC. Protein: CASSLGVEDYGYTF.

V usage is TRBV19 and J usage is TRBJ2-1, with D perhaps TRBD2 (6 bases). The ends were cut back, 5 bases at V and 4 bases at J, with 30 bases in the middle. CDR3 length: 20 amino acids. Germline loops: CDR1 LNHDA, CDR2 SQIVND (reference sequence). CDR3 region: CASSPFRQVPGPRGYNEQFF. CDR3 coding DNA: TGTGCCAGTAGTCCATTCCGACAAGTACCGGGACCCCGGGGGTACAATGAGCAGTTCTTC.

This clone was recorded a few times. The genes are TRBV19 and TRBJ2-1; D is unresolved. The CDR3 has 13 residues. V lost 3 bases to trimming and J lost 4 bases, with 7 bases between them. Germline assignment: CDR1 LNHDA and CDR2 SQIVND (reference sequence). The CDR3 nucleotides read TGTGCCAGTAGTATTCAAGGGTACAATGAGCAGTTCTTC. Encoded protein: CASSIQGYNEQFF.

The V call is TRBV28, the J call TRBJ2-7; perhaps TRBD2 as D (8 bases). The CDR3 runs 15 residues. Trimming pared 6 bases from V and 4 bases from J, leaving 19 bases between. CDR1 is MDHEN, CDR2 SYDVKM, per germline. CDR3 nucleotides: TGTGCCAGCAGCAGTAGCGGGGAGGGGGCTTACGAGCAGTACTTC. It yields the protein CASSSSGEGAYEQYF.

This chain uses TRBV28 with TRBJ1-1, with TRBD1 matching 7 bases. The CDR3 runs 14 residues. Germline V gives CDR1 MDHEN, CDR2 SYDVKM. V was pared by 6 bases and J by 3 bases, with 7 bases of the junction left unmatched. Here the CDR3 reads CASRKGGQDTEAFF. CDR3 nucleotide sequence: TGTGCCAGCAGAAAGGGCGGACAGGACACTGAAGCTTTCTTT.

The chain recombines TRBV19 with TRBJ1-1; perhaps TRBD1 as D (5 bases). The V and J ends lost 5 bases and 1 base respectively, with 14 bases between them. Germline CDR1 and CDR2: LNHDA and SQIVND (reference sequence). This CDR3 spans 15 amino acids. CDR3 DNA: TGTGCCAGTAGTCCCCAGACAGTTGGGAACACTGAAGCTTTCTTT. This encodes CASSPQTVGNTEAFF. Supplemented by reference TRBV19 and TRBJ1-1, the full variable domain reads DGGITQSPKYLFRKEGQNVTLSCEQNLNHDAMYWYRQDPGQGLRLIYYSQIVNDFQKGDIAEGYSVSREKKESFPLTVTSAQKNPTAFYLCASSPQTVGNTEAFFGQGTRLTVV.

V and J are TRBV5-1 and TRBJ2-5; D might be TRBD1 or TRBD2, each matching 5 bases. Germline V gene data show CDR1 as SGHRS and CDR2 as YFSETQ. V was cut by 4 bases and J by 1 base, with 11 bases left in between. The CDR3 is 14 amino acids. The CDR3 nucleotides are TGCGCCAGCAGCATTACCGGGACCCAAGAGACCCAGTACTTC. Amino acids: CASSITGTQETQYF.

As concerns this clone: Additional DNA sequences in this sample encode the identical CDR3. The J gene is TRBJ2-2, the V gene TRBV5-1; D is possibly TRBD1 or TRBD2 (5 bases each). Trimming cost V 3 bases and J 4 bases, with 10 bases left between them. CDR3 size: 14 residues. Germline loops: CDR1 SGHRS, CDR2 YFSETQ. The chain's CDR3 is CASSYGTATGELFF. In DNA, the CDR3 is TGCGCCAGCAGCTATGGGACCGCCACCGGGGAGCTGTTTTTT. The whole variable domain, filled in from reference TRBV5-1 and TRBJ2-2, reads KAGVTQTPRYLIKTRGQQVTLSCSPISGHRSVSWYQQTPGQGLQFLFEYFSETQRNKGNFPGRFSGRQFSNSRSEMNVSTLELGDSALYLCASSYGTATGELFFGEGSRLTVL.

This chain uses TRBV7-9 with TRBJ2-2, with 10 positions matching TRBD1. The CDR3 extends over 13 amino acids. V lost 5 bases, J lost 6 bases, and 0 bases stayed unmatched. CDR1 and CDR2 from the germline V gene are SEHNR and FQNEAQ (reference sequence). As DNA, the CDR3 is TGTGCCAGCAGCGGGACAGGGGCCGGGGAGCTGTTTTTT. It codes for CASSGTGAGELFF. The complete variable domain, with remaining parts taken from reference TRBV7-9 and TRBJ2-2, reads DTGVSQNPRHKITKRGQNVTFRCDPISEHNRLYWYRQTLGQGPEFLTYFQNEAQLEKSRLLSDRFSAERPKGSFSTLEIQRTEQGDSAMYLCASSGTGAGELFFGEGSRLTVL.

This clone was counted only a few times. V is TRBV10-2 and J is TRBJ1-2; D is unclear. This CDR3 region has 15 residues. V lost 2 bases to trimming and J lost 8 bases, with 18 bases between them. Germline V gives CDR1 WSHSY, CDR2 SAAADI. The DNA of the CDR3 is TGCGCCAGCAGTGAGCATCCCACAAGCCTATGGGGCTACACCTTC. This encodes CASSEHPTSLWGYTF.

The rearrangement uses TRBV19 and TRBJ1-2; 8 bases match TRBD1. The CDR3 is made up of 17 amino acids. Germline CDR1 is LNHDA and CDR2 is SQIVND (reference sequence). The ends lost 3 bases at V and 10 bases at J; junction bases unmatched: 19. CDR3 coding DNA: TGTGCCAGTAGTATCTTCTCAGGACAGGGCATAACCGATGTCTACACCTTC. Its translation: CASSIFSGQGITDVYTF.

This clone was seen a handful of times. The chain uses TRBV7-9 and TRBJ2-1; D is perhaps TRBD2 (6 bases). The V end lost 1 base, the J end lost 4 bases, and 14 bases lay between the germline ends. CDR1 SEHNR and CDR2 FQNEAQ come from the germline V gene (reference sequence). The CDR3 covers 16 residues. CDR3 sequence: CASSLDTFGGYNEQFF. The DNA of the CDR3 is TGTGCCAGCAGCTTAGACACTTTTGGGGGGTACAATGAGCAGTTCTTC. Based on the CDR3 plus reference TRBV7-9 and TRBJ2-1, the full variable domain is DTGVSQNPRHKITKRGQNVTFRCDPISEHNRLYWYRQTLGQGPEFLTYFQNEAQLEKSRLLSDRFSAERPKGSFSTLEIQRTEQGDSAMYLCASSLDTFGGYNEQFFGPGTRLTVL.

The chain combines TRBV14 with TRBJ2-2, with 9 bases matching TRBD1. Germline V gene sequence: CDR1 SGHDN, CDR2 FVKESK. V was pared by 2 bases and J by 4 bases, with 2 bases of the junction left unmatched. The CDR3 runs to 15 residues. The CDR3 DNA follows: TGTGCCAGCAGCCAATGGACAGGGGCCACCGGGGAGCTGTTTTTT. Its protein is CASSQWTGATGELFF.

The chain is built from TRBV7-9 and TRBJ2-4; D is unresolved. The CDR3 has 16 amino acids. In germline, CDR1 is SEHNR, CDR2 FQNEAQ (reference sequence). V lost 5 bases and J 0 bases, leaving 14 bases between the germline ends. CDR3 residues: CASSPDVNLAKNIQYF. The CDR3 DNA is TGTGCCAGCAGCCCAGACGTAAATCTAGCCAAAAACATTCAGTACTTC.

The chain uses TRBV6-5 and TRBJ1-3, with TRBD1 matching over 8 bases. The CDR3 length is 15 residues. Unmatched junction bases numbered 2, after V lost 0 bases and J lost 4 bases. CDR1 and CDR2 from the germline V gene are MNHEY and SVGAGI. In nucleotides, the CDR3 is TGTGCCAGCAGTTACTCCCGGACAGGGGGAAACACCATATATTTT. Amino acids: CASSYSRTGGNTIYF.

This chain joins TRBV6-5 and TRBJ1-2; tentative D call: TRBD1 (6 bases). The CDR3 contains 15 residues. Germline-derived CDR1 and CDR2 are MNHEY and SVGAGI. The V and J ends lost 2 bases and 4 bases respectively, with 14 bases between them. The CDR3 DNA reads TGTGCCAGCAGTTACGCCCGGGACATCCTCTATGGCTACACCTTC. Amino acids: CASSYARDILYGYTF.

The V call is TRBV5-1, the J call TRBJ2-6, with TRBD1 as a possible D gene (5 bases). The CDR3 has 15 residues. Looked up from germline, CDR1 is SGHRS and CDR2 is YFSETQ. V lost 4 bases to trimming and J lost 4 bases, with 12 bases between them. DNA of the CDR3: TGCGCCAGCAGCCCGGACATCTCCGGGGCCAACGTCCTGACTTTC. Amino acid sequence: CASSPDISGANVLTF.

The chain joins TRBV19 to TRBJ2-7; 9 positions match TRBD1. J lost 4 bases, V lost 2 bases, and 6 bases had no gene match. Germline CDR1 is LNHDA and CDR2 is SQIVND (reference sequence). The CDR3 length is 15 residues. Here the CDR3 reads CASSILGQGLYEQYF. The CDR3 nucleotides read TGTGCCAGTAGTATATTGGGACAGGGTTTATACGAGCAGTACTTC.

V and J are TRBV27 and TRBJ2-1; 7 bases fit TRBD1. Trimming cost V 5 bases and J 2 bases; bases outside gene matches: 9. Germline assignment: CDR1 MNHEY and CDR2 SMNVEV (reference sequence). CDR3 size: 16 residues. The CDR3 region has the DNA TGTGCCAGCAGTCCCCACCGGGACAGACCCTACAATGAGCAGTTCTTC. Amino acids: CASSPHRDRPYNEQFF.

As regards this clone: Other DNA sequences in this sample translate to the same CDR3. The chain joins TRBV9 to TRBJ2-6, with D unresolved. V lost 2 bases and J 1 base, leaving 7 bases between the germline ends. The CDR3 totals 15 residues. Looked up from germline, CDR1 is SGDLS and CDR2 is YYNGEE. CDR3 amino acids: CASSVPGSGANVLTF. CDR3 DNA: TGTGCCAGCAGCGTCCCCGGGTCTGGGGCCAACGTCCTGACTTTC. Looking up the rest from reference TRBV9 and TRBJ2-6 gives the full variable domain: DSGVTQTPKHLITATGQRVTLRCSPRSGDLSVYWYQQSLDQGLQFLIQYYNGEERAKGNILERFSAQQFPDLHSELNLSSLELGDSALYFCASSVPGSGANVLTFGAGSRLTVL.

The chain employs TRBV5-6 and TRBJ1-2; the match to TRBD1 covers 10 bases. The V segment lost 3 bases and the J segment 8 bases; nucleotides outside the gene matches: 10. The CDR3 extends over 15 amino acids. The germline V gene encodes CDR1 SGHDT and CDR2 YYEEEE. CDR3 DNA sequence: TGTGCCAGCAGCTGGAATAGGGACAGGGGAGGCGGCTACACCTTC. Translation: CASSWNRDRGGGYTF.

The rearrangement uses TRBV5-6 and TRBJ1-6, with D unclear. From germline, CDR1 is SGHDT and CDR2 YYEEEE. The CDR3 has 12 amino acids. Trimming shortened V by 0 bases and J by 10 bases, and 5 bases separated the two germline ends. The chain's CDR3 is CASSLALSPLHF. CDR3 coding DNA: TGTGCCAGCAGCTTGGCGCTCTCACCCCTCCACTTT. Based on the CDR3 plus reference TRBV5-6 and TRBJ1-6, the full variable domain is DAGVTQSPTHLIKTRGQQVTLRCSPKSGHDTVSWYQQALGQGPQFIFQYYEEEERQRGNFPDRFSGHQFPNYSSELNVNALLLGDSALYLCASSLALSPLHFGNGTRLTVT.

This chain links TRBV7-9 with TRBJ2-7; 11 positions agree with TRBD2. The trim removed 5 bases at V and 0 bases at J, leaving 15 bases unmatched. CDR1 is SEHNR, CDR2 FQNEAQ, per germline (reference sequence). The CDR3 sequence is 19 residues long. The CDR3 reads CASSLLGGLAGGPSYEQYF. CDR3 coding DNA: TGTGCCAGCAGCCTCCTAGGGGGGTTAGCGGGAGGGCCCTCCTACGAGCAGTACTTC. Full variable domain (missing parts from reference TRBV7-9 and TRBJ2-7): DTGVSQNPRHKITKRGQNVTFRCDPISEHNRLYWYRQTLGQGPEFLTYFQNEAQLEKSRLLSDRFSAERPKGSFSTLEIQRTEQGDSAMYLCASSLLGGLAGGPSYEQYFGPGTRLTVT.

As for this clone: This CDR3 is also generated by other DNA sequences in the sample. V usage is TRBV6-6 and J usage is TRBJ2-7; TRBD2 agrees at 7 bases. Germline V gives CDR1 MNHNY, CDR2 SVGAGI (reference sequence). V gave up 2 bases and J gave up 0 bases; unmatched junction bases: 1. The CDR3 has 14 residues. The DNA of the CDR3 is TGTGCCAGCAGTTACCGCGGGAGCTCCTACGAGCAGTACTTC. Amino acid sequence: CASSYRGSSYEQYF.

A word on this clone: This may be a read error, as it is one base from a much larger clone. Other DNA variants within this sample encode the same CDR3. The chain couples TRBV6-1 to TRBJ2-7, with TRBD1 matching over 10 bases. The trim removed 6 bases at V and 0 bases at J, leaving 2 bases unmatched. The CDR3 loop spans 14 amino acids. In germline, CDR1 is MNHNS, CDR2 SASEGT. For the CDR3, the DNA is TGTGCCAGCAGGGGACAGGGGAGCTCCTACGAGCAGTACTTC. Protein product: CASRGQGSSYEQYF.

The genes are TRBV6-5 and TRBJ2-1; D is perhaps TRBD1 (5 bases). CDR3 length: 16 amino acids. V lost 0 bases to trimming and J lost 0 bases, with 9 bases between them. Germline values: CDR1 MNHEY, CDR2 SVGAGI. The CDR3 DNA reads TGTGCCAGCAGTTACTCACAGGTCCCCTCCTACAATGAGCAGTTCTTC. Translation: CASSYSQVPSYNEQFF.